This passage covers 21 T cell receptor beta chains from one sample sequenced in a study of blood T cells in healthy people across ages. Next came a second PCR, run for about 7 to 12 cycles, which used a sample-barcoded 5' primer along with a J-beta primer mix. TCRdb reanalysed the 5' RACE reads using MiXCR and keeps one entry per CDR3 protein. Among fewer than 900,000 distinct CDR3 sequences listed, roughly 45% were seen once. The sequencing sample was made of blood. These receptors were taken from a woman aged 55 to 70 in good health.

J is TRBJ1-2 and V is TRBV12-3 or TRBV12-4; tentative D call: TRBD1 (6 bases). Trimming shortened V by 6 bases and J by 0 bases, and 14 bases separated the two germline ends. The CDR3 has 15 amino acids. As DNA, the CDR3 is TGTGCCAGCAGCCGGGACATTCCGGCTAACTATGGCTACACCTTC. The encoded protein is CASSRDIPANYGYTF.

The V call is TRBV6-2 or TRBV6-3, the J call TRBJ2-2; D is possibly TRBD1 or TRBD2 (5 bases each). This CDR3 is 15 amino acids long. Germline V gene sequence: CDR1 MNHEY, CDR2 SVGEGT. The ends were cut back, 6 bases at V and 0 bases at J, with 11 bases in the middle. The CDR3 DNA reads as TGTGCCAGCAGAAAGGGACGGACGAACACCGGGGAGCTGTTTTTT. This sequence encodes CASRKGRTNTGELFF.

The table lists this clonotype with many counts. The chain joins TRBV7-3 to TRBJ2-1; D ambiguous. CDR1 and CDR2 from the germline V gene are SGHTA and FQGTGA. Trimming took off 5 bases at V and 2 bases at J, with 10 bases between the two ends. The CDR3 loop spans 14 amino acids. CDR3 amino acids: CASSLREAYNEQFF. The CDR3, as DNA: TGTGCCAGCAGCCTAAGAGAGGCCTACAATGAGCAGTTCTTC.

The chain carries TRBV7-8 and TRBJ2-3; 7 bases are shared with TRBD2. Trimming at V came to 0 bases and at J to 4 bases, leaving 4 bases not matched to a gene. Germline V gene sequence: CDR1 SGHVS, CDR2 FQNEAQ. The CDR3 covers 15 residues. CDR3 amino acids: CASSLAAGEADTQYF. As DNA, the CDR3 is TGTGCCAGCAGCTTAGCCGCGGGGGAAGCAGATACGCAGTATTTT.

The rearrangement uses TRBV6-5 and TRBJ1-2; TRBD1 agrees at 7 bases. The junction had 15 bases not matched to a gene; V was cut back by 2 bases and J by 6 bases. This CDR3 region has 17 residues. Germline assignment: CDR1 MNHEY and CDR2 SVGAGI. Here the CDR3 DNA reads TGTGCCAGCAGTTACCCCCGACAGGGTGGATTAGCCCATGGCTACACCTTC. Translating it yields CASSYPRQGGLAHGYTF.

On this clonotype itself: It may be a read error: a sequence one base away is much more abundant. The chain employs TRBV9 and TRBJ2-4, with 9 bases lining up with TRBD2. The ends lost 3 bases at V and 5 bases at J; junction bases unmatched: 9. The germline V gene has CDR1 SGDLS and CDR2 YYNGEE. The CDR3 loop spans 16 amino acids. CDR3 protein: CASSASSGRLQNIQYF. DNA of the CDR3: TGTGCCAGCAGCGCAAGCAGCGGGAGGCTACAAAACATTCAGTACTTC.

The chain carries TRBV27 and TRBJ1-6; no definite D call. From germline, CDR1 is MNHEY and CDR2 SMNVEV (reference sequence). This CDR3 has 15 residues. V was cut by 7 bases and J by 0 bases, with 10 bases left in between. The CDR3 coding sequence is TGTGCCAGCAATGATCAGTTCTCCTATAATTCACCCCTCCACTTT. It translates to CASNDQFSYNSPLHF.

This clonotype was seen a handful of times. This chain connects TRBV29-1 to TRBJ2-5, with TRBD1 matching 7 bases. V shed 6 bases and J 3 bases; nucleotides not matched to a gene: 4. The CDR3 is 12 residues long. Germline CDR1 reads SQVTM; CDR2 reads ANQGSEA. CDR3 in DNA: TGCAGCGTAAACAGGGGCAAAGAGACCCAGTACTTC. Translation: CSVNRGKETQYF.

In this sample, this clonotype turned up a few times. This sequence joins TRBV10-3 and TRBJ2-1; tentatively, D is TRBD1 (5 bases). The ends were cut back, 0 bases at V and 12 bases at J, with 18 bases in the middle. The CDR3 is 15 amino acids. Germline values: CDR1 ENHRY, CDR2 SYGVKD. The CDR3 bases are TGTGCCATCAGTGAGTCGACGGGCCAGGGTGTTAGGCAGTTCTTC. This translates into CAISESTGQGVRQFF.

V is TRBV4-2 and J is TRBJ1-3, with TRBD1 matching over 7 bases. The CDR3 runs 15 residues. The V gene end was trimmed by 2 bases and the J gene end by 1 base; junction bases not matched to a gene: 2. Germline CDR1 LGHNA, CDR2 YNFKEQ. The CDR3: CASSQKQGSGNTIYF. For the CDR3, the DNA is TGTGCCAGCAGCCAAAAACAGGGGTCTGGAAACACCATATATTTT.

This clonotype was counted a few times. The chain carries TRBV20-1 and TRBJ2-5, with 10 bases identical to TRBD2. This CDR3 contains 18 residues. CDR1 and CDR2 from the germline V gene are DFQATT and SNEGSKA (reference sequence). Germline trimming cut 1 base from V and 1 base from J; bases unmatched to any gene: 12. CDR3 residues: CSARAGVAGGYAQETQYF. Written as DNA, the CDR3 is TGCAGTGCTAGAGCAGGAGTAGCGGGAGGTTATGCCCAAGAGACCCAGTACTTC.

The V call is TRBV3-1, the J call TRBJ2-1; D is undetermined. Germline assignment: CDR1 LGHDT and CDR2 YNNKEL (reference sequence). V lost 1 base and J 9 bases, leaving 13 bases between the germline ends. The CDR3 runs to 14 residues. CDR3 DNA sequence: TGTGCCAGCAGCCAAGTCCCCTGGAGTGGTGAGCAGTTCTTC. It translates to CASSQVPWSGEQFF.

The chain couples TRBV6-5 to TRBJ2-2; 11 nucleotides align to TRBD1. Trimming removed 6 bases from V and 6 bases from J; junction bases left unmatched: 6. CDR3 size: 15 residues. The germline V gene has CDR1 MNHEY and CDR2 SVGAGI. DNA of the CDR3: TGTGCCAGCAGCTGGGGGACAGGGGGGTCCGGGGAGCTGTTTTTT. It encodes CASSWGTGGSGELFF.

The rearrangement uses TRBV20-1 and TRBJ2-7; D might be TRBD1 or TRBD2, each matching 5 bases. V lost 0 bases and J lost 7, with 19 bases in between. CDR1 DFQATT and CDR2 SNEGSKA come from the germline V gene (reference sequence). This CDR3 is 15 amino acids long. CDR3 sequence: CSARDRLAVSGEQYF. CDR3 nucleotides: TGCAGTGCTAGAGATAGGCTAGCCGTATCAGGGGAGCAGTACTTC.

V and J are TRBV18 and TRBJ2-5; no clear D gene. CDR1 and CDR2 (germline): KGHSH, LQKENI. The CDR3 sequence is 15 residues long. V was shortened by 3 bases and J by 11 bases, with 22 bases between the two germline ends. The CDR3 loop reads CASSPIGGDHNEQYF. In DNA, the CDR3 is TGTGCCAGCTCACCGATCGGCGGTGACCACAATGAGCAGTACTTC.

This chain connects TRBV18 to TRBJ2-7; perhaps TRBD1 as D (6 bases). V lost 9 bases and J 0 bases, leaving 18 bases between the germline ends. Germline values: CDR1 KGHSH, CDR2 LQKENI. This CDR3 contains 15 residues. CDR3 DNA sequence: TGTGCCAGTTCGCCTGGGACACGAGACTCCTACGAGCAGTACTTC. It codes for CASSPGTRDSYEQYF.

The chain has TRBV7-2 and TRBJ2-7; tentatively, D is TRBD1 (5 bases). Trimming took 3 bases from V and 1 from J, leaving 10 bases between them. Germline CDR1 and CDR2: SGHTA and FQGNSA. The CDR3 extends over 14 amino acids. The CDR3 nucleotides are TGTGCCAGCAGCTTGGGAAAGGGGTCCTACGAGCAGTACTTC. Translated, it gives CASSLGKGSYEQYF.

This sequence joins TRBV20-1 and TRBJ1-2; a possible D gene is TRBD1 (6 bases). CDR1 and CDR2 from the germline V gene are DFQATT and SNEGSKA (reference sequence). Trimming shortened V by 3 bases and J by 2 bases, and 13 bases separated the two germline ends. The CDR3 extends over 14 amino acids. The DNA for the CDR3 is TGCAGTGCTAGGAGGGGGGGGCGGAACTATGGCTACACCTTC. As protein: CSARRGGRNYGYTF.

Only a few counts were recorded for this clonotype. The rearrangement uses TRBV9 and TRBJ1-5; D is perhaps TRBD1 (6 bases). CDR1 is SGDLS and CDR2 is YYNGEE in the germline V gene. The CDR3 loop spans 15 amino acids. V shed 3 bases and J shed 4 bases, with 14 bases lying between them. Written as DNA, the CDR3 is TGTGCCAGCAGCGCTTCCGGGACATCTAATCAGCCCCAGCATTTT. This encodes CASSASGTSNQPQHF. Complete variable domain (other parts from reference TRBV9 and TRBJ1-5): DSGVTQTPKHLITATGQRVTLRCSPRSGDLSVYWYQQSLDQGLQFLIQYYNGEERAKGNILERFSAQQFPDLHSELNLSSLELGDSALYFCASSASGTSNQPQHFGDGTRLSIL.

Concerning this clonotype: A much larger clone is a single base away; this may be a read error. This rearrangement joins TRBV7-8 to TRBJ2-5; a weak D match, TRBD2 (6 bases). The V gene lost 3 bases and the J gene lost 11 bases, with 22 bases spanning the gap. The CDR3 contains 15 residues. Germline V gene lookup returns CDR1 SGHVS and CDR2 FQNEAQ. CDR3 residues: CASSLGGVSYNEQYF. CDR3 DNA: TGTGCCAGCAGCTTGGGCGGGGTCTCCTACAATGAGCAGTACTTC.

The table lists this clonotype with a few counts. The genes are TRBV14 and TRBJ1-4; D unresolved. Germline lookup yields CDR1 SGHDN and CDR2 FVKESK. CDR3 length equals 17 residues. The V and J ends lost 1 base and 3 bases respectively, with 15 bases between them. CDR3 loop: CASSQVTGYEANEKLFF. CDR3 DNA: TGTGCCAGCAGCCAAGTAACGGGCTACGAGGCTAATGAAAAACTGTTTTTT.